The rows below give T cell receptor beta chains drawn from one sample of a study of cytomegalovirus exposure and HLA in healthy donors. Using immunoSEQ multiplex PCR, the repertoire was profiled, and TCRdb retains in-frame clones only, with some absent. This table has fewer than 250,000 clones, about 83% appearing once. The material sequenced was PBMCs. The receptors were gathered from a young man in good health and CMV-seronegative. The CDR3 runs from the conserved cysteine through the conserved F or W.

CDR3aa: CASSGFGSGRVYEQYF; v_gene: TRBV7-2; j_gene: TRBJ2-7
CDR3aa: CASSLGRLAGETQYF; v_gene: TRBV28; j_gene: TRBJ2-5
CDR3aa: CASRAGTNTEAFF; v_gene: TRBV25-1; j_gene: TRBJ1-1
CDR3aa: CASSPPPGTRLSYEQYF; v_gene: TRBV5-1; j_gene: TRBJ2-7
CDR3aa: CASSYQDRGVPQHF; v_gene: TRBV6-6; j_gene: TRBJ1-5
CDR3aa: CASSPKSGEGPSYEQYF; v_gene: TRBV7-9; j_gene: TRBJ2-7
CDR3aa: CASSLEAGVINEQFF; v_gene: TRBV27; j_gene: TRBJ2-1
CDR3aa: CASSPGWELVQGEQFF; v_gene: TRBV7-9; j_gene: TRBJ2-1
CDR3aa: CARNNRGNDGQPQHF; v_gene: TRBV30; j_gene: TRBJ1-5
CDR3aa: CASSLGQGAFYEQYF; v_gene: TRBV2; j_gene: TRBJ2-7
CDR3aa: CASSESGGNQPQHF; v_gene: TRBV10-2; j_gene: TRBJ1-5
CDR3aa: CASSLNYDNEQFF; v_gene: TRBV7-2; j_gene: TRBJ2-1
CDR3aa: CASSVGTAKDYGYTF; v_gene: TRBV9; j_gene: TRBJ1-2
CDR3aa: CASSRRGEQFF; v_gene: TRBV28; j_gene: TRBJ2-1
CDR3aa: CASTIRGTVYEQYF; v_gene: TRBV5-8; j_gene: TRBJ2-7
CDR3aa: CATSEGSGAYEQYF; v_gene: TRBV15; j_gene: TRBJ2-7
CDR3aa: CASSSRTANEQFF; v_gene: TRBV5-4; j_gene: TRBJ2-1
CDR3aa: CASTRDRGRFNGYTF; v_gene: TRBV6-5; j_gene: TRBJ1-2
CDR3aa: CASSEAGTGGYEQYF; v_gene: TRBV28; j_gene: TRBJ2-7
CDR3aa: CAWSRGTGGTDTQYF; v_gene: TRBV30; j_gene: TRBJ2-3
CDR3aa: CASMERGVPQETQYF; v_gene: TRBV19; j_gene: TRBJ2-5
CDR3aa: CAISESFVVSEKYEQYF; v_gene: TRBV10-3; j_gene: TRBJ2-7
CDR3aa: CATSRGVAGGLTDTQYF; v_gene: TRBV15; j_gene: TRBJ2-3
CDR3aa: CASSLGVAAGNTIYF; v_gene: TRBV6-5; j_gene: TRBJ1-3
CDR3aa: CASSSPETGTEQYF; v_gene: TRBV5-1; j_gene: TRBJ2-7
CDR3aa: CASSLAGGLIQYF; v_gene: TRBV2; j_gene: TRBJ2-4
CDR3aa: CASSSPVLGTEAFF; v_gene: TRBV7-9; j_gene: TRBJ1-1
CDR3aa: CASSVGSGQETQYF; v_gene: TRBV9; j_gene: TRBJ2-5
CDR3aa: CASGLQDFTDTQYF; v_gene: TRBV6-5; j_gene: TRBJ2-3
CDR3aa: CASSTPSRGRGTEAFF; v_gene: TRBV28; j_gene: TRBJ1-1
CDR3aa: CASSQGQGAFNEQFF; v_gene: TRBV4-3; j_gene: TRBJ2-1
CDR3aa: CASSPLITTPTITDTQYF; v_gene: TRBV7-9; j_gene: TRBJ2-3
CDR3aa: CASSGGDRTEAFF; v_gene: TRBV2; j_gene: TRBJ1-1
CDR3aa: CASSPGQNEQYF; v_gene: TRBV18; j_gene: TRBJ2-7
CDR3aa: CASSTGGVNEKLFF; v_gene: TRBV6-1; j_gene: TRBJ1-4
CDR3aa: CASRGVGTGSSGELFF; v_gene: TRBV19; j_gene: TRBJ2-2
CDR3aa: CASRTGTGVTGELFF; v_gene: TRBV19; j_gene: TRBJ2-2
CDR3aa: CAISGTSGAQADEQFF; v_gene: TRBV10-3; j_gene: TRBJ2-1
CDR3aa: CASSIVQGNTGELFF; v_gene: TRBV19; j_gene: TRBJ2-2
CDR3aa: CASTRQGANTEAFF; v_gene: TRBV28; j_gene: TRBJ1-1
CDR3aa: CASSFADSYGYTF; v_gene: TRBV28; j_gene: TRBJ1-2